The next 30 T cell receptor beta chains were all read from a single sample in a study of T-cell memory formation after mild COVID-19. TCRdb re-called the 5' RACE reads with MiXCR, one entry per CDR3 protein. Of approximately 390,000 distinct CDR3 sequences in the sample, roughly 15% were seen once. The sample comprised PBMCs or a T cell subset sorted from them (not recorded which). Receptors originate from a man younger than 35 who had mild COVID-19 (a few samples of this study predate the infection). Cell type and time point are not known.

V gene TRBV20-1 combines with J gene TRBJ2-1; TRBD2 matches 10 bases. Trimming cost V 2 bases and J 7 bases; bases outside gene matches: 11. The length of the CDR3 is 16 residues. Germline-derived CDR1 and CDR2 are DFQATT and SNEGSKA (reference sequence). CDR3 DNA: TGCAGTGCTAGAAGAGCGGGGGGGTTCTCTAGAAATGAGCAGTTCTTC. Translating it yields CSARRAGGFSRNEQFF.

This clonotype was recorded at least ten times. The CDR3, as DNA: TGTGCCAGCAGCCGACAGGGGGGGACTGAAGCTTTCTTT. Protein: CASSRQGGTEAFF. The chain combines TRBV7-2 with TRBJ1-1; 9 positions match TRBD1. V shed 5 bases, J shed 5 bases, and the junction held 3 bases outside the gene matches. CDR1 and CDR2 from the germline V gene are SGHTA and FQGNSA. The CDR3 is made up of 13 amino acids.

J is TRBJ1-1 and V is TRBV11-2; TRBD1 matches at 10 bases. J was trimmed by 4 bases and V by 6 bases; bases with no gene match: 14. Germline CDR1 and CDR2: SGHAT and FQNNGV. The CDR3 covers 17 residues. CDR3 sequence (DNA): TGTGCCAGCAGGAGACCGGGACAGGGGCCCCTCGGCACTGAAGCTTTCTTT. Residues: CASRRPGQGPLGTEAFF.

This clonotype showed up many times. The V and J genes are TRBV5-1 and TRBJ2-3; unclear D gene. CDR3 size: 12 residues. V lost 2 bases and J lost 6, with 7 bases in between. The germline gives CDR1 SGHRS, CDR2 YFSETQ. The CDR3 nucleotides read TGCGCCAGCAGCTTAGCCTTTGATACGCAGTATTTT. Amino acids: CASSLAFDTQYF.

This clonotype was observed a few times. V gene TRBV7-6 combines with J gene TRBJ1-3, with 10 bases matching TRBD1. The trim removed 5 bases at V and 1 base at J, leaving 5 bases unmatched. Germline V gene lookup returns CDR1 SGHVS and CDR2 FNYEAQ. The CDR3 contains 16 residues. Written as DNA, the CDR3 is TGTGCCAGCAGCAAGGGACAGGGGTTGTCTGGAAACACCATATATTTT. The encoded protein is CASSKGQGLSGNTIYF.

In this sample, this clonotype turned up many times. The rearrangement joins TRBV6-6 to TRBJ2-3; D may be TRBD1 or TRBD2 (5 bases each). This CDR3 is 16 amino acids long. V dropped 4 bases and J dropped 6 bases, with 20 bases sitting between them. Germline-derived CDR1 and CDR2 are MNHNY and SVGAGI (reference sequence). The CDR3 here is CASSFPGPRAPDTQYF. CDR3 DNA: TGTGCCAGCAGTTTTCCGGGGCCGCGCGCCCCCGATACGCAGTATTTT.

In its sample, this clonotype was seen a few times. The chain joins TRBV4-2 to TRBJ2-2, with D unresolved. The CDR3 spans 13 residues. The V end was cut by 1 base, the J end by 9 bases, with 9 bases between. Germline V gene sequence: CDR1 LGHNA, CDR2 YNFKEQ. CDR3 sequence (DNA): TGTGCCAGCAGCCAAGGTGGCGGACGGGAGCTGTTTTTT. Translating gives CASSQGGGRELFF.

This clonotype turned up a few times. This chain connects TRBV20-1 to TRBJ2-7, with 9 bases lining up with TRBD1. The length of the CDR3 is 15 residues. Germline V gives CDR1 DFQATT, CDR2 SNEGSKA (reference sequence). Losses at the gene ends were 3 bases for V and 5 bases for J; bases not matched to a gene: 11. This CDR3 is CSAREVDRGVHEQYF. The DNA for the CDR3 is TGCAGTGCTAGGGAAGTGGACAGGGGCGTCCACGAGCAGTACTTC.

About this clonotype: The junction and the germline gene differ at one end; a read error may be behind it. This rearrangement joins TRBV10-2 to TRBJ1-6; no firm D call. CDR1 and CDR2 (germline): WSHSY, SAAADI. This CDR3 comprises 13 residues. The CDR3 here is CASSAGTYSPLHF. CDR3 DNA sequence: TGCGCCAGTAGTGCCGGTACTTATTCACCCCTCCACTTT.

This clonotype showed up just a few times. The rearrangement joins TRBV5-1 to TRBJ2-3; 7 bases are a match to TRBD1. J gave up 7 bases and V 5 bases, and 13 bases lay outside the gene matches. The CDR3 has 15 residues. Germline CDR1 is SGHRS and CDR2 is YFSETQ. The CDR3 DNA reads TGCGCCAGCAGGTTGCAGGGACAGTCCCTCCATACGCAGTATTTT. This sequence encodes CASRLQGQSLHTQYF.

This rearrangement joins TRBV5-1 to TRBJ1-1; perhaps TRBD1 as D (6 bases). The CDR3 totals 18 residues. Germline CDR1 is SGHRS and CDR2 is YFSETQ. V lost 4 bases and J 0 bases, leaving 22 bases between the germline ends. Here the CDR3 reads CASSPQTGAGYMNTEAFF. In DNA, the CDR3 is TGCGCCAGCAGCCCCCAGACAGGTGCCGGATACATGAACACTGAAGCTTTCTTT.

This clonotype was counted only a few times. The gene calls are TRBV7-9 and TRBJ2-7; no definite D call. This CDR3 contains 13 residues. The germline CDR1 and CDR2 sequences are SEHNR and FQNEAQ (reference sequence). The V end was cut by 5 bases, the J end by 4 bases, with 12 bases between. The CDR3 sequence: CASSRPPGYEQYV. The CDR3, as DNA: TGTGCCAGCAGCCGGCCCCCGGGTTACGAGCAGTACGTC.

The rearrangement uses TRBV27 and TRBJ2-1; D call uncertain. Trimming left V 3 bases short and J 3 bases short, with 6 bases between. Germline V lookup: CDR1 MNHEY, CDR2 SMNVEV (reference sequence). The CDR3 consists of 13 residues. In nucleotides, the CDR3 is TGTGCCAGCAGTTTCCCGGGCTACAATGAGCAGTTCTTC. Residues: CASSFPGYNEQFF.

This clonotype was detected a few times. The chain is built from TRBV12-3 or TRBV12-4 and TRBJ2-3; 8 nucleotides line up with TRBD2. The V gene end was trimmed by 7 bases and the J gene end by 2 bases; junction bases not matched to a gene: 8. The CDR3 consists of 15 residues. CDR3 DNA sequence: TGTGCCAGCAACGAGGAGCGGGGGTACACAGATACGCAGTATTTT. Amino acids: CASNEERGYTDTQYF.

This clonotype was seen repeatedly, ten times or more. The chain couples TRBV12-3 or TRBV12-4 to TRBJ2-2; D unresolved. V lost 8 bases and J lost 6, with 13 bases in between. The CDR3 contains 13 residues. The CDR3 spells CASLLLPAGELFF. The CDR3, as DNA: TGTGCCAGCCTTCTTTTACCGGCCGGGGAGCTGTTTTTT.

The chain carries TRBV7-2 and TRBJ2-5; D is uncertain. Germline V gives CDR1 SGHTA, CDR2 FQGNSA. The CDR3 spans 15 residues. Trimming stripped 0 bases from V and 5 bases from J, with 13 bases between. CDR3 sequence (DNA): TGTGCCAGCAGCTTAGCGCTGGCAGCTGGGGAGACCCAGTACTTC. Translated, it gives CASSLALAAGETQYF.

The J gene is TRBJ1-6, the V gene TRBV6-6, with D unclear. The V end lost 4 bases, the J end lost 7 bases, and 8 bases lay between the germline ends. This CDR3 has 13 residues. Germline V lookup: CDR1 MNHNY, CDR2 SVGAGI (reference sequence). CDR3 DNA sequence: TGTGCCAGCAGTTCCCAAAAGAATTCACCCCTCCACTTT. Translating gives CASSSQKNSPLHF.

The gene calls are TRBV4-1 and TRBJ2-1; 10 bases are shared with TRBD2. Germline CDR1 reads MGHRA; CDR2 reads YSYEKL. With V trimmed by 5 bases and J by 8 bases, 9 bases remained unmatched. CDR3 length: 15 amino acids. Written as DNA, the CDR3 is TGCGCCAGCAGCAACCTAGCGGGGGCAATCTATGAGCAGTTCTTC. This sequence encodes CASSNLAGAIYEQFF.

There are a few counts of this clonotype. V is TRBV7-6 and J is TRBJ2-1, with 7 bases identical to TRBD1. The CDR3 has 15 residues. With V trimmed by 0 bases and J by 4 bases, 3 bases remained unmatched. Per germline, CDR1 SGHVS and CDR2 FNYEAQ. CDR3 in DNA: TGTGCCAGCAGCTTAGCGCCGACAGGGTACAATGAGCAGTTCTTC. It encodes CASSLAPTGYNEQFF.

This clonotype was found a few times. The V and J genes are TRBV19 and TRBJ2-3; TRBD1 matches 7 bases. The CDR3 length is 15 residues. CDR1 and CDR2 (germline): LNHDA, SQIVND (reference sequence). V shed 7 bases and J 0 bases; nucleotides not matched to a gene: 7. The CDR3: CASTARQGSTDTQYF. The CDR3 region has the DNA TGTGCCAGTACCGCAAGACAGGGTAGCACAGATACGCAGTATTTT.

The table lists this clonotype with a few counts. V is TRBV7-2 and J is TRBJ2-5; 9 bases map to TRBD2. V trimming: 6 bases; J trimming: 5 bases; junction bases outside the gene matches: 13. CDR3 length: 16 residues. CDR1 and CDR2 from the germline V gene are SGHTA and FQGNSA. Written as DNA, the CDR3 is TGTGCCAGCAGGGCCCCTGGGCGGGGGGGCCGTGAGACCCAGTACTTC. Translating gives CASRAPGRGGRETQYF.

V usage is TRBV7-6 and J usage is TRBJ2-5; 7 bases are shared with TRBD2. Unmatched junction bases numbered 13, after V lost 4 bases and J lost 5 bases. Germline lookup yields CDR1 SGHVS and CDR2 FNYEAQ. The CDR3 length is 16 residues. CDR3 loop: CASSSPGWDYRETQYF. In nucleotides, the CDR3 is TGTGCCAGCAGCTCCCCTGGTTGGGACTATCGGGAGACCCAGTACTTC.

The chain couples TRBV20-1 to TRBJ2-3; TRBD1 or TRBD2 may be the D gene (5 bases each). The CDR3 runs to 14 residues. The V gene lost 7 bases and the J gene lost 1 base, with 15 bases spanning the gap. Germline-derived CDR1 and CDR2 are DFQATT and SNEGSKA (reference sequence). The CDR3 DNA is TGCAGTGTTCAGGGTGGGACCCGCACAGATACGCAGTATTTT. Its protein is CSVQGGTRTDTQYF.

Only a few counts were recorded for this clonotype. This chain links TRBV24-1 with TRBJ2-4, with D perhaps TRBD1 or TRBD2 (5 bases each). The germline gives CDR1 KGHDR, CDR2 SFDVKD. CDR3 length equals 16 residues. The V and J ends lost 1 base and 4 bases respectively, with 13 bases between them. As DNA, the CDR3 is TGTGCCACCAGTGATTTCCCCCGAGAGGGGAAAAACATTCAGTACTTC. Amino acid sequence: CATSDFPREGKNIQYF.

V and J are TRBV5-1 and TRBJ2-3; 8 bases map to TRBD1. The CDR3 sequence is 13 residues long. V shed 9 bases, J shed 2 bases, and the junction held 5 bases outside the gene matches. The germline V gene encodes CDR1 SGHRS and CDR2 YFSETQ. The chain's CDR3 is CATRTGPTDTQYF. The CDR3 nucleotides are TGCGCCACGAGGACAGGGCCCACAGATACGCAGTATTTT.

The rearrangement links TRBV5-1 to TRBJ2-3; 10 bases agree with TRBD2. Looked up from germline, CDR1 is SGHRS and CDR2 is YFSETQ. CDR3 length: 17 residues. V dropped 4 bases and J dropped 2; count of bases not matched to a gene: 10. CDR3 loop: CASSAAPLAGVTDTQYF. The CDR3 DNA follows: TGCGCCAGCAGCGCGGCCCCCCTAGCGGGAGTCACAGATACGCAGTATTTT.

This clonotype was seen only a few times. This chain joins TRBV5-6 and TRBJ2-1; D is unresolved. Germline CDR1 reads SGHDT; CDR2 reads YYEEEE. The CDR3 has 14 amino acids. The ends were cut back, 0 bases at V and 6 bases at J, with 10 bases in the middle. CDR3 sequence reads: CASSLVIGTNEQFF. As DNA, the CDR3 is TGTGCCAGCAGCTTGGTTATAGGTACCAATGAGCAGTTCTTC.

The table lists this clonotype with a few counts. The chain combines TRBV6-5 with TRBJ2-1; D remains unclear. There are 14 residues in the CDR3. V was cut by 4 bases and J by 1 base, with 8 bases left in between. From germline, CDR1 is MNHEY and CDR2 SVGAGI. The chain's CDR3 is CASSLSVSYNEQFF. DNA of the CDR3: TGTGCCAGCAGTTTAAGCGTATCCTACAATGAGCAGTTCTTC.

This clonotype has more than one count but fewer than ten. The V gene is TRBV7-2, the J gene TRBJ1-2; D remains ambiguous. The CDR3 is 14 residues long. From germline, CDR1 is SGHTA and CDR2 FQGNSA. Trimming removed 8 bases at V and 0 bases at J, with 13 bases between. CDR3 amino acids: CASRLEEANYGYTF. CDR3 sequence (DNA): TGTGCCAGCCGACTGGAGGAGGCTAACTATGGCTACACCTTC.

The rearrangement links TRBV7-6 to TRBJ2-1; no clear D gene. The CDR3 runs 11 residues. Germline V gene sequence: CDR1 SGHVS, CDR2 FNYEAQ. V lost 6 bases and J lost 10, with 10 bases in between. The DNA for the CDR3 is TGTGCCAGCAGTCGATTGTCGGAGCAGTTCTTC. Encoded protein: CASSRLSEQFF.